These T cell receptor beta chains were read from a single sample in a study of blood T cells in healthy people across ages. TCRdb reprocessed the 5' RACE reads via MiXCR and lists one record per CDR3 protein. The table shows approximately 730,000 distinct CDR3 sequences, with 35% to 45% occurring only once. The specimen sequenced was blood. The receptors originated from a woman aged 60-75 years in good health. CDR3s include the opening cysteine and the closing phenylalanine or tryptophan. Each record gives: V gene, J gene, clone size, D gene, CDR3 length, CDR3 DNA, CDR3 protein. A D gene is named only where the DNA matches it firmly. Clone size is given for some rows only: seen once, a few or many times, or a class if the clone is expanded.

V: TRBV9; J: TRBJ2-1; size: many; D: NA; length: 10; DNA: TGTGCCAGCAGTGGAGATGAGCAGTTCTTC; CDR3: CASSGDEQFF
V: TRBV4-2; J: TRBJ2-2; size: NA; D: NA; length: 17; DNA: TGTGCCAGCAGCCAAGGGTCATCGGGCGTTAGTCCCGGGGAGCTGTTTTTT; CDR3: CASSQGSSGVSPGELFF
V: TRBV7-2; J: TRBJ1-2; size: few; D: NA; length: 14; DNA: TGTGCCAGCAGCTTTCCTCCGGGGGCGCGTGGCTACACCTTC; CDR3: CASSFPPGARGYTF
V: TRBV12-3/TRBV12-4; J: TRBJ2-4; size: NA; D: TRBD2; length: 19; DNA: TGTGCCAGCAGTTCGGGAGTGGGTAGCGGGGCTCTAGCCAAAAACATTCAGTACTTC; CDR3: CASSSGVGSGALAKNIQYF
V: TRBV12-3/TRBV12-4; J: TRBJ1-1; size: NA; D: NA; length: 13; DNA: TGTGCCAGCAGTTTCCATGTAGATACTGAAGCTTTCTTT; CDR3: CASSFHVDTEAFF
V: TRBV29-1; J: TRBJ1-2; size: once; D: NA; length: 14; DNA: TGCAGCGTTGACGACAGGCTCGCTAACTATGGCTACACCTTC; CDR3: CSVDDRLANYGYTF
V: TRBV29-1; J: TRBJ1-2; size: NA; D: TRBD1; length: 12; DNA: TGCAGCGTTGCAGGGGGCAACTATGGCTACACCTTC; CDR3: CSVAGGNYGYTF
V: TRBV29-1; J: TRBJ2-2; size: NA; D: NA; length: 14; DNA: TGCAGCGTTGGTTCAGCAGTTAACACCGGGGAGCTGTTTTTT; CDR3: CSVGSAVNTGELFF
V: TRBV2; J: TRBJ2-7; size: NA; D: TRBD2; length: 16; DNA: TGTGCCAGCAGCGAAACGCGACTAGCGGAGCTCTACGAGCAGTACTTC; CDR3: CASSETRLAELYEQYF
V: TRBV12-3/TRBV12-4; J: TRBJ2-5; size: few; D: NA; length: 14; DNA: TGTGCCAGCAGCTCTAGTGGGCGGGAAGAGACCCAGTACTTC; CDR3: CASSSSGREETQYF
V: TRBV9; J: TRBJ1-2; size: many; D: TRBD1; length: 16; DNA: TGTGCCAGCAGCGTAGAAGGGGGCGCAGGGGTTTATGGCTACACCTTC; CDR3: CASSVEGGAGVYGYTF
V: TRBV5-1; J: TRBJ2-7; size: NA; D: TRBD2; length: 15; DNA: TGCGCCAGCAGCTTGGCCGGGGGGACCGCCTACGAGCAGTACTTC; CDR3: CASSLAGGTAYEQYF
V: TRBV28; J: TRBJ1-5; size: NA; D: NA; length: 13; DNA: TGTGCCAGCAAGACGGGCTACAATCAGCCCCAGCATTTT; CDR3: CASKTGYNQPQHF
V: TRBV6-2/TRBV6-3; J: TRBJ2-1; size: few; D: TRBD1; length: 16; DNA: TGTGCCAGCAGACTTCACTCGGACAGGAGTGGCGGCGAGCAGTTCTTC; CDR3: CASRLHSDRSGGEQFF
V: TRBV9; J: TRBJ2-1; size: NA; D: TRBD2; length: 16; DNA: TGTGCCAGCAGCGTAGGGAGCGGGGGGTTCAACAATGAGCAGTTCTTC; CDR3: CASSVGSGGFNNEQFF
V: TRBV12-3/TRBV12-4; J: TRBJ2-7; size: NA; D: NA; length: 15; DNA: TGTGCCAGCAGTTCCCAGACAGTGACCTACAATGAGCAGTACTTC; CDR3: CASSSQTVTYNEQYF
V: TRBV2; J: TRBJ2-7; size: NA; D: NA; length: 14; DNA: TGTGCCAGCAGTGCATCACACGGTGCCTACGAGCAGTACTTC; CDR3: CASSASHGAYEQYF